What follows is one T cell receptor beta chain and its context. What it binds is unknown. This CDR3 has 14 amino acids. Germline V gene sequence: CDR1 KGHDR, CDR2 SFDVKD. After removal of 0 bases from V and 7 bases from J, the junction contained 4 bases not matched to a gene. Treatment specified: roughly 10-day PBMC culture with coronavirus spike peptide pools or control peptides (ViraFEST assay). It was with 8.5 to 10 IU/ml IL-2 and around 10 ug/ml peptide pools that about 2 million PBMCs per well were cultured. Sequencing of DNA taken from cultured CD4+ T cells relied on the Oncomine TCR Beta short-read assay. Genomic DNA was isolated from CD4+ T cells that had been cultured. TCRdb fed the PCR reads into MiXCR, producing one record per CDR3 protein. In the table there are about 15,000 distinct CDR3 sequences, about two fifths of which are singletons. This sample is drawn from a study of vaccination and CD4 T cells after COVID-19.

V is TRBV24-1 and J is TRBJ1-2; 7 bases line up with TRBD1. The TCR originated in a human donor who had recovered from COVID-19. What was sequenced was CD4+ T cells from blood, cultured in vitro. The CDR3 is CATSDLATGIGYTF. DNA for the CDR3: TGTGCCACCAGTGATTTGGCGACAGGGATTGGCTACACCTTC.